This entry lists 29 T cell receptor beta chains sequenced from one sample in a study of CD8 T cells in Susac syndrome (dated 2019 in TCRdb). The receptor library was made with the immunoSEQ multiplex PCR assay. RNA was extracted using the RNeasy kit, and roughly 0.5 to 1 ug of the RNA was reverse transcribed with random hexamers. The raw public data were reprocessed by TCRdb itself: fastp quality trimming at Q25, MiXCR clonotype calling, in-frame beta chains only. Rows merge per CDR3 protein into single entries with the most common DNA and genes. This sample comprises 110,000 to 150,000 distinct CDR3 sequences, approximately 93% of them detected only once. The top ten clones comprise 0.25% to 0.3% of the sample. Sequenced: CD8+ T cells from PBMCs. Receptors were obtained from a human donor in good health.

The chain uses TRBV27 and TRBJ2-3, with 15 bases fitting TRBD2. Germline V gene data show CDR1 as MNHEY and CDR2 as SMNVEV (reference sequence). Trimming removed 3 bases from V and 0 bases from J; junction bases left unmatched: 10. This CDR3 spans 20 amino acids. The DNA for the CDR3 is TGTGCCAGCAGTTTTGTATCGCCGGGACTAGCGGGAGGAAGCACAGATACGCAGTATTTT. This translates into CASSFVSPGLAGGSTDTQYF.

V is TRBV9 and J is TRBJ2-1; D might be TRBD2 (5 bases). Germline V gene lookup returns CDR1 SGDLS and CDR2 YYNGEE. The CDR3 is 18 residues long. The V end lost 0 bases, the J end lost 1 base, and 17 bases lay between the germline ends. CDR3 sequence reads: CASSVDRVSAYSYNEQFF. CDR3 nucleotide sequence: TGTGCCAGCAGCGTAGATCGGGTTAGCGCCTATTCCTACAATGAGCAGTTCTTC.

The rearrangement uses TRBV4-3 and TRBJ1-2; possible D gene TRBD1, 6 bases. CDR1 is LGHNA, CDR2 YSLEER, per germline. Trimming removed 2 bases from V and 7 bases from J, with 14 bases in between. CDR3 size: 14 residues. CDR3: CASSQTLQGSGYTF. CDR3 in DNA: TGCGCCAGCAGCCAAACCCTACAGGGATCTGGCTACACCTTC.

The genes are TRBV11-2 and TRBJ1-1; no definite D call. V was trimmed by 1 base and J by 1 base, leaving 7 bases between them. Per germline, CDR1 SGHAT and CDR2 FQNNGV. The CDR3 extends over 14 amino acids. CDR3 sequence: CASSLVLGNTEAFF. CDR3 DNA sequence: TGTGCCAGCAGCTTAGTACTGGGGAACACTGAAGCTTTCTTT.

V gene TRBV27 combines with J gene TRBJ2-1, with D perhaps matching TRBD2 (6 bases). In germline, CDR1 is MNHEY, CDR2 SMNVEV (reference sequence). The CDR3 sequence is 15 residues long. V lost 3 bases, J lost 5 bases, and 14 bases lay in between. The CDR3 nucleotides are TGTGCCAGCAGTTTCGCGGGGAGGATCGACAATGAGCAGTTCTTC. This sequence encodes CASSFAGRIDNEQFF.

This chain uses TRBV7-2 with TRBJ2-3; TRBD2 is a possible D gene (5 bases). V was trimmed by 1 base and J by 2 bases, leaving 7 bases between them. Germline CDR1 SGHTA, CDR2 FQGNSA. CDR3 length: 14 amino acids. Here the CDR3 DNA reads TGTGCCAGCAGCTTAGAACTAGACACAGATACGCAGTATTTT. Translation gives CASSLELDTDTQYF.

The chain recombines TRBV7-2 with TRBJ2-1, with D possibly TRBD1 on 6 matching bases. The germline V gene has CDR1 SGHTA and CDR2 FQGNSA. The CDR3 runs 17 residues. Deletions cut 5 bases from V and 0 bases from J, with 17 bases between. CDR3: CASSHPIIGGSYNEQFF. In DNA, the CDR3 is TGTGCCAGCAGCCACCCGATAATAGGGGGCTCCTACAATGAGCAGTTCTTC.

The J gene is TRBJ2-3, the V gene TRBV12-3 or TRBV12-4; 12 bases agree with TRBD2. The CDR3 runs to 15 residues. The trim removed 6 bases at V and 0 bases at J, leaving 1 base unmatched. The CDR3 bases are TGTGCCAGCAGCGGACTAGCGGGGAGCACAGATACGCAGTATTTT. The encoded protein is CASSGLAGSTDTQYF.

DNA for the CDR3: TGTGCCAGCAGCTTAGGTTCGGATGGCAATCAGCCCCAGCATTTT. This sequence encodes CASSLGSDGNQPQHF. The rearrangement links TRBV7-6 to TRBJ1-5; no reliable D call. CDR3 length: 15 amino acids. V was trimmed by 1 base and J by 2 bases, leaving 9 bases between them. From germline, CDR1 is SGHVS and CDR2 FNYEAQ.

The rearrangement joins TRBV9 to TRBJ2-3; D not certain. Germline CDR1 and CDR2: SGDLS and YYNGEE. Trimming took 0 bases from V and 2 from J, leaving 13 bases between them. The CDR3 is 16 residues long. The CDR3 nucleotides are TGTGCCAGCAGCGTAGACGCATTTGGGGACACAGATACGCAGTATTTT. Its protein is CASSVDAFGDTDTQYF. The variable domain in full, completed from reference TRBV9 and TRBJ2-3, reads DSGVTQTPKHLITATGQRVTLRCSPRSGDLSVYWYQQSLDQGLQFLIQYYNGEERAKGNILERFSAQQFPDLHSELNLSSLELGDSALYFCASSVDAFGDTDTQYFGPGTRLTVL.

This clonotype was picked up one time. The V call is TRBV20-1, the J call TRBJ2-1, with 11 positions matching TRBD2. This CDR3 spans 16 amino acids. With V trimmed by 3 bases and J by 4 bases, 8 bases remained unmatched. Germline-derived CDR1 and CDR2 are DFQATT and SNEGSKA (reference sequence). In DNA form, the CDR3 reads TGCAGTGCTAGCAGCCTACTAGCGGGAGAGTACAATGAGCAGTTCTTC. It translates to CSASSLLAGEYNEQFF.

CDR3 DNA: TGTGCCAGTAGTTTGGTGGGAGGGCCTTACAATGAGCAGTTCTTC. This translates into CASSLVGGPYNEQFF. The gene calls are TRBV19 and TRBJ2-1, with TRBD2 identical over 7 bases. The CDR3 spans 15 residues. CDR1 is LNHDA and CDR2 is SQIVND in the germline V gene (reference sequence). The V gene end was trimmed by 5 bases and the J gene end by 4 bases; junction bases not matched to a gene: 8.

The J gene is TRBJ2-1, the V gene TRBV15; D gene unclear. CDR3 length: 11 residues. V was trimmed by 8 bases and J by 4 bases, leaving 6 bases between them. Germline CDR1 and CDR2: LNHNV and YYDKDF (reference sequence). The CDR3 loop reads CATGQYNEQFF. The DNA of the CDR3 is TGTGCCACCGGGCAATACAATGAGCAGTTCTTC.

The V gene is TRBV24-1, the J gene TRBJ2-3, with TRBD2 as a possible D gene (5 bases). Germline CDR1 and CDR2: KGHDR and SFDVKD. This CDR3 is 15 amino acids long. Between the trimmed V and J ends, which lost 4 bases and 2 bases, there was a span of 12 bases. The CDR3 region is CATSDPAAVTDTQYF. The CDR3 region has the DNA TGTGCCACCAGTGACCCAGCGGCCGTCACAGATACGCAGTATTTT.

This chain uses TRBV20-1 with TRBJ2-7; 7 nucleotides match TRBD1. The CDR3 sequence is 13 residues long. V lost 6 bases and J lost 7; bases outside the gene matches: 12. Germline V gene lookup returns CDR1 DFQATT and CDR2 SNEGSKA (reference sequence). The CDR3 DNA is TGCAGTGCAACCGGGACAGCGACATATGAGCAGTACTTC. Amino acid sequence: CSATGTATYEQYF.

This chain joins TRBV19 and TRBJ1-1, with D maybe TRBD1 (5 bases). Per the germline V gene, CDR1 is LNHDA and CDR2 is SQIVND (reference sequence). V dropped 11 bases and J dropped 1 base, with 17 bases sitting between them. The CDR3 loop spans 14 amino acids. The CDR3 DNA follows: TGTGCCTCCTCTATCCAGGGCGGGAACACTGAAGCTTTCTTT. Its translation is CASSIQGGNTEAFF. The variable domain in full, with the rest retrieved from reference TRBV19 and TRBJ1-1, is DGGITQSPKYLFRKEGQNVTLSCEQNLNHDAMYWYRQDPGQGLRLIYYSQIVNDFQKGDIAEGYSVSREKKESFPLTVTSAQKNPTAFYLCASSIQGGNTEAFFGQGTRLTVV.

CDR3 bases: TGTGCCAGCAGTCCCGGGACAGGGCATGGCTACACCTTC. It is translated as CASSPGTGHGYTF. This chain connects TRBV12-3 or TRBV12-4 to TRBJ1-2, with 9 bases lining up with TRBD1. The V segment lost 5 bases and the J segment 6 bases; nucleotides outside the gene matches: 4. The CDR3 length is 13 residues.

J is TRBJ1-5 and V is TRBV3-1; D is unresolved. Germline V gives CDR1 LGHDT, CDR2 YNNKEL (reference sequence). Trimming removed 9 bases from V and 0 bases from J, with 9 bases in between. The CDR3 is made up of 13 amino acids. CDR3 nucleotides: TGTGCCAGGTCAGTATTTAGCAATCAGCCCCAGCATTTT. This gives the protein CARSVFSNQPQHF.

This CDR3 reads CASSLGVGLAEQETQYF. DNA of the CDR3: TGTGCCAGCAGCCTCGGGGTAGGACTAGCGGAGCAAGAGACCCAGTACTTC. This chain links TRBV5-4 with TRBJ2-5; 10 bases line up with TRBD2. Losses at the gene ends were 4 bases for V and 2 bases for J; bases not matched to a gene: 11. The CDR3 extends over 17 amino acids. Germline V gene sequence: CDR1 SGHNT, CDR2 YYREEE (reference sequence).

The chain combines TRBV13 with TRBJ2-1; 12 bases align to TRBD2. The CDR3 has 16 residues. Trimming cost V 3 bases and J 5 bases; bases outside gene matches: 5. Germline V gene data show CDR1 as PRHDT and CDR2 as FYEKMQ (reference sequence). CDR3 nucleotides: TGTGCCAGCAGCTTTCCTACTAGCGGGAGGAACAATGAGCAGTTCTTC. Translation gives CASSFPTSGRNNEQFF.

The rearrangement joins TRBV19 to TRBJ2-1; D possibly corresponds to TRBD2 (5 bases). The V and J ends lost 3 bases and 9 bases respectively, with 18 bases between them. The germline V gene encodes CDR1 LNHDA and CDR2 SQIVND (reference sequence). The CDR3 covers 15 residues. The CDR3 nucleotides read TGTGCCAGTAGTATTTTCGGGGTTAGTTCGGGTGAGCAGTTCTTC. This codes for CASSIFGVSSGEQFF.

The chain links TRBV27 to TRBJ2-7, with 9 bases aligning to TRBD2. Germline V gene lookup returns CDR1 MNHEY and CDR2 SMNVEV (reference sequence). V trimming: 6 bases; J trimming: 6 bases; junction bases outside the gene matches: 3. The length of the CDR3 is 12 residues. This chain's CDR3 is CASSHSGGEQYF. The CDR3 bases are TGTGCCAGCAGCCATAGCGGGGGCGAGCAGTACTTC.

The chain joins TRBV9 to TRBJ1-1; D not certain. CDR1 and CDR2 from the germline V gene are SGDLS and YYNGEE. The CDR3 covers 14 residues. Trimming left V 0 bases short and J 2 bases short, with 8 bases between. CDR3 sequence (DNA): TGTGCCAGCAGCGTAGTTTTAGCCAACACTGAAGCTTTCTTT. Its protein is CASSVVLANTEAFF.

V usage is TRBV19 and J usage is TRBJ2-1; D unresolved. Germline CDR1 LNHDA, CDR2 SQIVND (reference sequence). V was trimmed by 8 bases and J by 8 bases, leaving 13 bases between them. CDR3 length: 12 residues. This CDR3 reads CASGFYEDEQFF. The CDR3 bases are TGTGCCAGTGGCTTCTACGAGGATGAGCAGTTCTTC.

CDR3 DNA sequence: TGTGCCAGCAGTCCCTGGGGGAACAGGAATCAGCCCCAGCATTTT. Protein: CASSPWGNRNQPQHF. This chain connects TRBV27 to TRBJ1-5; TRBD1 is a possible D gene (5 bases). Germline values: CDR1 MNHEY, CDR2 SMNVEV (reference sequence). The CDR3 sequence is 15 residues long. Trimming left V 5 bases short and J 4 bases short, with 15 bases between.

The CDR3 nucleotides are TGTGCCAGCAGCTTGGGGAACCTGTTATACGAGCAGTACTTC. Its protein is CASSLGNLLYEQYF. The chain recombines TRBV5-6 with TRBJ2-7; D unclear. Germline V lookup: CDR1 SGHDT, CDR2 YYEEEE. The length of the CDR3 is 14 residues. V gave up 0 bases and J gave up 4 bases, with 11 bases separating them. The full variable domain, in which reference TRBV5-6 and TRBJ2-7 provide the parts outside the CDR3, is DAGVTQSPTHLIKTRGQQVTLRCSPKSGHDTVSWYQQALGQGPQFIFQYYEEEERQRGNFPDRFSGHQFPNYSSELNVNALLLGDSALYLCASSLGNLLYEQYFGPGTRLTVT.

Written as DNA, the CDR3 is TGTGCCAGTAGTATAGGTGCGCGGACGAGCTACACCTTC. Its translation: CASSIGARTSYTF. V gene TRBV19 combines with J gene TRBJ1-2; D is undetermined. V gave up 1 base and J gave up 9 bases, with 12 bases separating them. Germline values: CDR1 LNHDA, CDR2 SQIVND (reference sequence). This CDR3 region has 13 residues.

This chain links TRBV4-1 with TRBJ1-5; D uncertain. The V gene lost 0 bases and the J gene lost 3 bases, with 9 bases spanning the gap. This CDR3 is 15 amino acids long. Germline CDR1 MGHRA, CDR2 YSYEKL. The CDR3 spells CASSQEWQNNQPQHF. As DNA, the CDR3 is TGCGCCAGCAGCCAAGAGTGGCAGAACAATCAGCCCCAGCATTTT.

The chain couples TRBV11-2 to TRBJ2-2; D may be TRBD2 (5 bases). Trimming left V 0 bases short and J 0 bases short, with 8 bases between. The CDR3 has 16 amino acids. Germline V lookup: CDR1 SGHAT, CDR2 FQNNGV. CDR3 sequence: CASSLDPGTNTGELFF. CDR3 coding DNA: TGTGCCAGCAGCTTAGATCCCGGGACGAACACCGGGGAGCTGTTTTTT.